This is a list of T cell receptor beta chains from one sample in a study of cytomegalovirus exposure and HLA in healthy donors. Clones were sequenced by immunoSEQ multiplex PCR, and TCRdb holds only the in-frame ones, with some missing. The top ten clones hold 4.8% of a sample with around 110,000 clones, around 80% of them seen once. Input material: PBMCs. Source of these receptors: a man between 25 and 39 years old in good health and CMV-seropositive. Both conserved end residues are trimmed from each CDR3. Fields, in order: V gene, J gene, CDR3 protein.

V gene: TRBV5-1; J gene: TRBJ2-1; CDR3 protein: ASSLGDGPGGSYNEQF
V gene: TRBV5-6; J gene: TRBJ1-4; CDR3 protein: ASSLLSIHPFNEKLF
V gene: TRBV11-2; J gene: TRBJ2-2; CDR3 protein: ASSWGQGNYGELF
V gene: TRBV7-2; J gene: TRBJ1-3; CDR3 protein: ASSLARPGSGNTIY
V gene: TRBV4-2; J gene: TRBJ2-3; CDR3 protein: ASSQEKAFTDTQY
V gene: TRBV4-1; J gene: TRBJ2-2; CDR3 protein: ASKDRGNTGELF
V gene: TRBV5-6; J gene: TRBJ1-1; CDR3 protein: ASSFPEPTEAF
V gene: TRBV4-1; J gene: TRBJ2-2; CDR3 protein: ASSQIPDTGELF
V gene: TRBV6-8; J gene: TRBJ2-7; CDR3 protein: ASGFRDRLHEQY
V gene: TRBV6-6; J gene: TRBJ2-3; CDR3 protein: ASSQGTDTQY
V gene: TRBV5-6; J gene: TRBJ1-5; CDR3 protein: ASTSGGLNQPQH
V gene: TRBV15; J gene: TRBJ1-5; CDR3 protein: ATSRRTGRLGNQPQH
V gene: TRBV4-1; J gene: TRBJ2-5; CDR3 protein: ASSQVGALRRGAIEQY
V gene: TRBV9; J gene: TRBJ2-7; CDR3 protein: ASSPGSYEQY
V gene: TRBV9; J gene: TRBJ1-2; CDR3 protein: ASSVGTGDGYT
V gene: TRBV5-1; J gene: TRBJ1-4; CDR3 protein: ASSLDPRKSPSKSNTTNEKLF
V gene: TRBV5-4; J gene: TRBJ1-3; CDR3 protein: ASSERESSGNTIY
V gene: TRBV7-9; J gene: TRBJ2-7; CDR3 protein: ASGLVTTYEQY
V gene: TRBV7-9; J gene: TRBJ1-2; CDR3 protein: SSSSGNYGYT
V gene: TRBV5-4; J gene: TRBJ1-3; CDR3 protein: ASSFGGDRGSVSGNTIY
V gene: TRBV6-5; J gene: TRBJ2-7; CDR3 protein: ASSSRDNSYEQY
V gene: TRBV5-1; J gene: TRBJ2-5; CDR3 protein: ASSLQGARETQY
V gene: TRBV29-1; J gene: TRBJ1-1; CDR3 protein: SVGAGWGMNTEAF
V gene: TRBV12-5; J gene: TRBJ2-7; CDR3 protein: ASGWGQGGYEQY
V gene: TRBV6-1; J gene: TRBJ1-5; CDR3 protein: ASSTSGRNQPQH
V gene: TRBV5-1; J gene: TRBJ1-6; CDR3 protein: ASSWSTGTENSPLH
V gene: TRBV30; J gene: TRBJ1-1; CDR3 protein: AWSLTDGETEAF
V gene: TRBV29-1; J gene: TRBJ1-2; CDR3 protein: SASTGIYGYT
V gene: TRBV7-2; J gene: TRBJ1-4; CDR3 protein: ASSLGNREEKLF
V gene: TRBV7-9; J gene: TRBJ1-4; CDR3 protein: ASSLDGGRRYEKLF
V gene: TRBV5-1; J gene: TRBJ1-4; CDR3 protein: ASSLAVGAGEKLF
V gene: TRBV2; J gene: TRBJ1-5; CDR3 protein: ASKDRVWSNQPQH
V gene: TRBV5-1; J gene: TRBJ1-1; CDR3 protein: ASSPDRVGEAF
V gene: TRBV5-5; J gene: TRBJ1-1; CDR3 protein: ASSFGQGGTEAF
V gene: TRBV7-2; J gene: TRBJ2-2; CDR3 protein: ASSLPKGTRDRVSGELF
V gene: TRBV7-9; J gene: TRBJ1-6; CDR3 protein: ASSLTETGWAPLH
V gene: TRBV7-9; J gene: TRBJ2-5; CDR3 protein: ASSPGLAQETQY
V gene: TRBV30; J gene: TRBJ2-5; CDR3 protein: AWSVGSGAQETQY
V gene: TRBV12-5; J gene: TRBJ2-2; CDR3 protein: ASGAGGWNGELF
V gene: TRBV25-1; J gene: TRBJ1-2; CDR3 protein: ASSESGGSGYP
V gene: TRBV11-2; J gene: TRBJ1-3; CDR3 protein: ASSYQGTGNTIY